This is a list of T cell receptor beta chains from one sample in a study of blood T cell repertoires in COVID-19. Clones were sequenced by immunoSEQ multiplex PCR, and TCRdb holds only the in-frame ones, with some missing. The data show hundreds of thousands of clones, 80% to 90% seen once. Specimen: peripheral blood. These receptors were taken from a man older than 75 with acute or convalescent COVID-19. The CDR3 runs from the conserved cysteine through the conserved F or W. The D gene is left open where the match is weak. Rows give clone size only sometimes, using once, few, many, or a class for an expanded clone.

j_call v_call clone_size d_call cdr3_aa cdr3_nt
TRBJ2-3 TRBV7-6 . TRBD1 CASSSQQGARETQYF TGTGCCAGCAGCTCACAACAGGGGGCTCGCGAAACGCAGTATTTT
TRBJ2-7 TRBV5-5 . . CASSQGHNYEQYF TGTGCCAGCAGCCAGGGACATAACTACGAGCAGTACTTC
TRBJ2-7 TRBV28 few . CASSLPLAPYEQYF TGTGCCAGCAGTTTACCACTAGCCCCCTACGAGCAGTACTTC
TRBJ2-6 TRBV5-1 . TRBD1 CASSLSGGSGANVLTF TGCGCCAGCAGCTTGTCAGGGGGCTCTGGGGCCAACGTCCTGACTTTC
TRBJ2-3 TRBV7-2 . . CASSLVGREVDTQYF TGTGCCAGCAGCTTAGTAGGGCGGGAAGTGGATACGCAGTATTTT
TRBJ1-2 TRBV14 . TRBD1 CASSRDRGPGIYEGYTF TGTGCCAGCAGCCGGGACAGGGGCCCGGGGATCTATGAGGGCTACACCTTC
TRBJ1-1 TRBV15 . . CATSRGNRFMNTEAFF TGTGCCACCAGCAGAGGTAACAGATTCATGAACACTGAAGCTTTCTTT
TRBJ2-5 TRBV18 . . CASSSTGSGGGEETQYF TGTGCCAGCTCATCCACAGGAAGCGGAGGCGGGGAAGAGACCCAGTACTTC
TRBJ2-5 TRBV4-2 . TRBD2 CASSLGTSLQETQYF TGTGCCAGCAGCTTAGGGACTAGTCTACAAGAGACCCAGTACTTC
TRBJ1-2 TRBV9 . . CASSASVYGYTF TGTGCCAGCAGCGCGTCGGTTTATGGCTACACCTTC
TRBJ2-3 TRBV7-3 . . CASSLTGGSTDTQYF TGTGCCAGCAGCTTAACGGGAGGTAGCACAGATACGCAGTATTTT
TRBJ2-3 TRBV27 . . CASSLELPSWDTQYF TGTGCCAGCAGTTTGGAGCTCCCATCCTGGGATACGCAGTATTTT
TRBJ2-7 TRBV19 once TRBD1 CASSIAGTGSSYEQYF TGTGCCAGTAGTATAGCTGGGACAGGGTCCTCCTACGAGCAGTACTTC
TRBJ2-3 TRBV6-2/TRBV6-3 . . CASSYLGLDTDTQYF TGTGCCAGCAGTTACCTCGGACTGGATACAGATACGCAGTATTTT
TRBJ2-5 TRBV14 few TRBD1 CASSQGQGFWETQYF TGTGCCAGCAGCCAAGGACAGGGGTTTTGGGAGACCCAGTACTTC
TRBJ2-7 TRBV27 . . CASSFSQGSTEQYF TGTGCCAGCAGTTTCTCACAGGGAAGTACCGAGCAGTACTTC
TRBJ1-2 TRBV5-1 . . CASSLASGRGNYGYTF TGCGCCAGCAGCTTGGCCTCGGGGCGGGGTAACTATGGCTACACCTTC
TRBJ2-5 TRBV18 . TRBD1 CASSKNRGQETQYF TGTGCCAGCTCAAAGAACAGGGGGCAAGAGACCCAGTACTTC
TRBJ1-2 TRBV11-1 . . CASRGNYGYTF TGTGCCAGCCGAGGGAACTATGGCTACACCTTC
TRBJ1-1 TRBV6-2/TRBV6-3 once . CASSFGQYTEAFF TGTGCCAGCAGTTTTGGGCAATATACTGAAGCTTTCTTT
TRBJ2-7 TRBV14 . . CASSQVDRSNSEQYF TGTGCCAGCAGCCAAGTCGACAGGAGTAACTCCGAGCAGTACTTC
TRBJ2-7 TRBV2 . TRBD2 CASGASSGSHEQYF TGTGCCAGCGGGGCTTCTAGCGGGAGCCACGAGCAGTACTTC
TRBJ1-2 TRBV7-9 . . CASSRDYAGYTF TGTGCCAGCAGCAGGGACTATGCTGGCTACACCTTC
TRBJ1-1 TRBV10-3 . . CAIRPRSTSNTEAFF TGTGCCATCAGACCGAGGAGTACCTCGAACACTGAAGCTTTCTTT
TRBJ2-7 TRBV3-1/TRBV3-2 once TRBD1 CASGRWGTGYNEQYF TGTGCCAGCGGAAGGTGGGGGACAGGGTATAACGAGCAGTACTTC
TRBJ1-2 TRBV5-1 . TRBD1 CASSPGQGGYTF TGCGCCAGCAGCCCGGGACAGGGGGGCTACACCTTC
TRBJ2-5 TRBV12-3/TRBV12-4 . . CASSLDSEETQYF TGTGCCAGCAGTCTAGACTCGGAAGAGACCCAGTACTTC
TRBJ1-5 TRBV5-1 . . CASSLGTSNQPQHF TGCGCCAGCAGCTTGGGTACAAGCAATCAGCCCCAGCATTTT
TRBJ2-7 TRBV5-1 . . CASSLRGDEQYF TGCGCCAGCAGCCTCCGGGGAGACGAGCAGTACTTC
TRBJ2-5 TRBV18 . . CASSPDVRGTETQYF TGTGCCAGCTCACCAGATGTCAGGGGAACGGAGACCCAGTACTTC
TRBJ1-4 TRBV4-2 . TRBD1 CASSQDRDRIRF TGTGCCAGCAGCCAAGATCGGGACAGGATACGTTTT